These 11 T cell receptor beta chains were all obtained from the same sample, sequenced in a study of blood T cells in healthy people across ages (dated by TCRdb to the mid-2010s). Library preparation used 5' RACE. TCRdb lists the instrument as Illumina HiSeq 2500. A second PCR of about 6 to 11 cycles was performed with a sample-barcoded 5' primer and a J-beta primer mix. TCRdb reprocessing: public reads trimmed at Q25 with fastp, clones called with MiXCR, in-frame beta chains kept. Each CDR3 protein gets just one entry, which takes the most common genes and DNA from the rows behind it. For this sample the table gives hundreds of thousands of distinct CDR3 sequences, of which around 48% were detected only once. The ten largest account for around 23% of the sample. The material sequenced was blood. These receptors were collected from a man older than 75 in good health.

CDR3 in DNA: TGCAGCGTTGAAGAGGGGAGCGAGACCCAGTACTTC. Translation: CSVEEGSETQYF. The chain has TRBV29-1 and TRBJ2-7, with TRBD2 as a possible D gene (5 bases). The DNA end is a closer match to TRBJ2-5, so the J assignment may be wrong. From germline, CDR1 is SQVTM and CDR2 ANQGSEA. There are 12 residues in the CDR3.

This clonotype was picked up a small number of times. The CDR3 nucleotides are TGTGCCAGCACCCTAGGCCATAATTCACCCCTCCACTTT. This gives the protein CASTLGHNSPLHF. V usage is TRBV12-3 or TRBV12-4 and J usage is TRBJ1-6, with D hard to call. Trimming pared 7 bases from V and 5 bases from J, leaving 9 bases between. The CDR3 is 13 amino acids.

The chain combines TRBV4-1 with TRBJ1-2, with D possibly matching TRBD1 (6 bases). The V end lost 1 base, the J end lost 5 bases, and 11 bases lay between the germline ends. The germline V gene has CDR1 MGHRA and CDR2 YSYEKL. The CDR3 is 14 residues long. This CDR3 is CASSQVGRGYGYTF. In nucleotides, the CDR3 is TGCGCCAGCAGCCAAGTTGGCAGGGGTTATGGCTACACCTTC.

The chain carries TRBV12-3 or TRBV12-4 and TRBJ1-4; D perhaps matches TRBD1 (5 bases). Between the trimmed V and J ends, which lost 8 bases and 2 bases, there was a span of 12 bases. This CDR3 is built from 14 residues. The chain's CDR3 is CASGIRQTNEKLFF. The CDR3 bases are TGTGCCAGCGGCATCCGACAGACTAATGAAAAACTGTTTTTT.

The genes are TRBV20-1 and TRBJ2-1, with TRBD2 matching 7 bases. J gave up 2 bases and V 1 base, and 11 bases lay outside the gene matches. The germline V gene has CDR1 DFQATT and CDR2 SNEGSKA (reference sequence). The length of the CDR3 is 17 residues. CDR3 sequence reads: CSARGKGRESPYNEQFF. As DNA, the CDR3 is TGCAGTGCTAGAGGAAAGGGGCGGGAGTCCCCCTACAATGAGCAGTTCTTC.

The rearrangement links TRBV20-1 to TRBJ1-3; no definite D call. Deletions cut 4 bases from V and 0 bases from J, with 16 bases between. The CDR3 has 16 amino acids. CDR1 and CDR2 (germline): DFQATT, SNEGSKA (reference sequence). The CDR3 region is CSATGRGIYSGNTIYF. The CDR3 coding sequence is TGCAGTGCTACTGGACGGGGTATTTACTCTGGAAACACCATATATTTT.

This chain links TRBV3-1 with TRBJ1-5; the D gene is possibly TRBD1 (5 bases). The ends were cut back, 4 bases at V and 6 bases at J, with 13 bases in the middle. In germline, CDR1 is LGHDT, CDR2 YNNKEL (reference sequence). The CDR3 covers 14 residues. The CDR3 DNA reads TGTGCCAGCAGCCCCCGGCCGCAGGGTCAGCCCCAGCATTTT. Amino acid sequence: CASSPRPQGQPQHF.

This clonotype has more than one count but fewer than ten. This chain connects TRBV4-1 to TRBJ2-1; D is possibly TRBD1 (6 bases). From germline, CDR1 is MGHRA and CDR2 YSYEKL. This CDR3 region has 13 residues. V was shortened by 0 bases and J by 9 bases, with 9 bases between the two germline ends. This CDR3 is CASSQERQAEQFF. The CDR3 DNA reads as TGCGCCAGCAGCCAAGAAAGACAGGCTGAGCAGTTCTTC.

V usage is TRBV19 and J usage is TRBJ2-7; weak D call: TRBD1 (6 bases). This CDR3 comprises 12 residues. Trimming pared 10 bases from V and 3 bases from J, leaving 13 bases between. In germline, CDR1 is LNHDA, CDR2 SQIVND (reference sequence). For the CDR3, the DNA is TGTGCCACCGGGGACAACAACTACGAGCAGTACTTC. Its translation is CATGDNNYEQYF.

The chain employs TRBV20-1 and TRBJ2-1; 8 bases align to TRBD2. The V gene's germline CDR1 is DFQATT and CDR2 SNEGSKA (reference sequence). The CDR3 totals 14 residues. After removal of 6 bases from V and 8 bases from J, the junction contained 12 bases not matched to a gene. DNA of the CDR3: TGCAGTGCCTATGGAGTGGCTAGCGGGTATGAGCAGTTCTTC. This sequence encodes CSAYGVASGYEQFF.

The sample holds a few counts of this clonotype. This rearrangement joins TRBV3-1 to TRBJ2-1; D not certain. CDR1 is LGHDT and CDR2 is YNNKEL in the germline V gene (reference sequence). Trimming took 7 bases from V and 5 from J, leaving 9 bases between them. The CDR3 is 12 residues long. For the CDR3, the DNA is TGTGCCAGCACTTCCAGCCACAATGAGCAGTTCTTC. Protein: CASTSSHNEQFF.